One sample yielded the 14 T cell receptor beta chains listed below, sequenced in a study of blood T cell repertoires in COVID-19 (dated by TCRdb to 2020 to 2021). The library was obtained by the immunoSEQ multiplex PCR assay. The source is immuneACCESS, and TCRdb retained only in-frame sequences with V and J called. Part of the clones is not carried over; for the studies checked, unresolved V genes explain less than half of this, and the remainder is unexplained. The sample table shows about 100,000 clones, and 90% are seen once. In total, the top ten clones hold over 1.5% of the sample. Sequenced: peripheral blood. The receptors shown here come from a man aged 55-75 years with acute or convalescent COVID-19.

The sample holds a few counts of this clone. The V gene is TRBV5-1, the J gene TRBJ2-2; 13 nucleotides agree with TRBD2. The CDR3 sequence is 17 residues long. With 5 bases clipped from V and 1 base from J, the junction kept 5 bases outside the gene matches. The germline V gene has CDR1 SGHRS and CDR2 YFSETQ. CDR3 sequence reads: CASRTTSGRLNTGELFF. The CDR3 region has the DNA TGCGCCAGCAGGACGACTAGCGGGAGGTTGAACACCGGGGAGCTGTTTTTT.

The chain couples TRBV2 to TRBJ2-1; D is possibly TRBD2 (6 bases). The germline V gene encodes CDR1 SNHLY and CDR2 FYNNEI. V lost 6 bases to trimming and J lost 3 bases, with 15 bases between them. The CDR3 length is 15 residues. The CDR3 reads CASSPAGSGYNEQFF. The CDR3 region has the DNA TGTGCCAGCAGCCCGGCGGGTAGCGGCTACAATGAGCAGTTCTTC.

This clone was seen only a few times. The chain is built from TRBV6-4 and TRBJ2-2; TRBD2 matches 9 bases. This CDR3 region has 14 residues. V lost 9 bases, J lost 0 bases, and 2 bases stayed unmatched. From germline, CDR1 is MRHNA and CDR2 SNTAGT. The CDR3 nucleotides are TGTGCCAGTAAGCGGGAGGCGAACACCGGGGAGCTGTTTTTT. Translated: CASKREANTGELFF.

The CDR3 DNA reads as TGTGCCAGCAGTACCGGACAGGGCGCTGAAGCTTTCTTT. Translated: CASSTGQGAEAFF. The gene calls are TRBV28 and TRBJ1-1; TRBD1 matches at 8 bases. Trimming took 5 bases from V and 6 from J; bases not matched to a gene: 5. This CDR3 has 13 residues. Germline lookup yields CDR1 MDHEN and CDR2 SYDVKM.

The rearrangement uses TRBV27 and TRBJ2-1; TRBD2 matches at 7 bases. CDR1 and CDR2 from the germline V gene are MNHEY and SMNVEV (reference sequence). The CDR3 has 15 residues. V was pared by 0 bases and J by 2 bases, with 1 base of the junction left unmatched. The chain's CDR3 is CASSLSGGTYNEQFF. The CDR3 DNA reads as TGTGCCAGCAGTTTATCGGGGGGGACCTACAATGAGCAGTTCTTC.

The CDR3 nucleotides are TGTGCCAGCAGCGCCCCAAGGGGACAAGAGACCCAGTACTTC. This sequence encodes CASSAPRGQETQYF. This chain connects TRBV11-3 to TRBJ2-5, with D maybe TRBD1 (5 bases). CDR3 length: 14 residues. Per germline, CDR1 SGHNT and CDR2 YENEEA. The germline V and J ends were trimmed by 5 bases and 2 bases, with 12 bases remaining between them.

The chain uses TRBV12-5 and TRBJ2-2; TRBD1 matches at 8 bases. Per germline, CDR1 LGHNT and CDR2 FRNRAP. Trimming took 1 base from V and 7 from J; bases not matched to a gene: 2. This CDR3 is built from 14 residues. Here the CDR3 reads CASGLGQGLGELFF. Here the CDR3 DNA reads TGTGCTAGTGGTTTGGGACAGGGGCTCGGGGAGCTGTTTTTT. The whole variable domain, filled in from reference TRBV12-5 and TRBJ2-2, reads DARVTQTPRHKVTEMGQEVTMRCQPILGHNTVFWYRQTMMQGLELLAYFRNRAPLDDSGMPKDRFSAEMPDATLATLKIQPSEPRDSAVYFCASGLGQGLGELFFGEGSRLTVL.

V usage is TRBV18 and J usage is TRBJ1-1; 7 bases agree with TRBD1. The ends lost 3 bases at V and 1 base at J; junction bases unmatched: 2. Per germline, CDR1 KGHSH and CDR2 LQKENI. This CDR3 has 14 residues. CDR3 DNA sequence: TGTGCCAGCTCACCGGGGACAGCGAACACTGAAGCTTTCTTT. Its translation: CASSPGTANTEAFF.

J is TRBJ2-2 and V is TRBV5-6; D is ambiguous. Between the trimmed V and J ends, which lost 1 base and 2 bases, there was a span of 12 bases. Looked up from germline, CDR1 is SGHDT and CDR2 is YYEEEE. There are 16 residues in the CDR3. CDR3 DNA sequence: TGTGCCAGCAGCTTGCAGGCGCAAGCAAACACCGGGGAGCTGTTTTTT. Translating it yields CASSLQAQANTGELFF.

The gene calls are TRBV4-2 and TRBJ1-1; a possible D gene is TRBD1 (5 bases). Germline V lookup: CDR1 LGHNA, CDR2 YNFKEQ. The CDR3 is 15 residues long. Between the trimmed V and J ends, which lost 3 bases and 4 bases, there was a span of 15 bases. CDR3 DNA sequence: TGTGCCAGCAGCCATGGGACGGAGGGTGGCACTGAAGCTTTCTTT. Amino acid sequence: CASSHGTEGGTEAFF.

V gene TRBV28 combines with J gene TRBJ1-3, with unresolved D. The CDR3 contains 15 residues. The germline CDR1 and CDR2 sequences are MDHEN and SYDVKM. Trimming took 1 base from V and 4 from J, leaving 11 bases between them. CDR3 loop: CASSLFRFQGNTIYF. CDR3 coding DNA: TGTGCCAGCAGTTTATTTCGGTTTCAAGGAAACACCATATATTTT.

CDR3 bases: TGTGCCAGCAGTCCCCAAGTCGTCGGACATGCCGAAGCTTTCTTT. It encodes CASSPQVVGHAEAFF. The chain employs TRBV6-5 and TRBJ1-1, with D perhaps matching TRBD1 (5 bases). The length of the CDR3 is 15 residues. The germline CDR1 and CDR2 sequences are MNHEY and SVGAGI. Trimming took off 5 bases at V and 8 bases at J, with 21 bases between the two ends.

This rearrangement joins TRBV7-2 to TRBJ2-7; no firm D call. The V gene's germline CDR1 is SGHTA and CDR2 FQGNSA. The V gene lost 5 bases and the J gene lost 2 bases, with 16 bases spanning the gap. CDR3 length equals 15 residues. CDR3 sequence reads: CASSSLGSPTYEQYF. The CDR3 DNA reads as TGTGCCAGCAGCAGCCTAGGATCACCTACCTACGAGCAGTACTTC.

The chain links TRBV9 to TRBJ1-3, with D perhaps TRBD1 (5 bases). V lost 0 bases and J 0 bases, leaving 7 bases between the germline ends. This CDR3 region has 15 residues. CDR1 and CDR2 from the germline V gene are SGDLS and YYNGEE. In DNA, the CDR3 is TGTGCCAGCAGCGTAGGGGGCCCCTCTGGAAACACCATATATTTT. Translating it yields CASSVGGPSGNTIYF.